The entry below describes one TCR beta chain. Its specific antigen is unknown. It has no much larger one-base neighbor in the sample; base qualities were not kept. The collaborating institutions used their own protocols to collect whole blood in K2EDTA tubes. Collaborator samples were shipped for TCRbeta analysis as frozen whole blood, isolated PBMCs, or DNA extracted from either sample type. The germline V and J ends show losses of 4 bases and 3 bases respectively, and no gene match explains 7 bases of the junction. The germline V gene provides CDR1 SGHRS and CDR2 YFSETQ. The CDR3 covers 15 residues, taking in both the cysteine and the phenylalanine. Here the CDR3 DNA is all that survives: 45 bases in frame from base 1. This entry comes from a study of blood T cell repertoires in COVID-19 (dated by TCRdb to the early 2020s). With respect to the entire study: Samples covering the acute and convalescent phases of COVID-19 were provided by collaborators in the United States, Italy and Spain. The dataset comprised deeply sampled blood TCRbeta repertoires from subjects exposed to, actively infected with, or recovered from COVID-19. The prospective study material was composed of cDNA or gDNA derived from T cells, B-cell-depleted T cells, or PBMCs. Where available, HLA class I and class II types were taken from metadata supplied by the sample provider and were not determined by assay-based typing. Samples were obtained from the ongoing ImmuneRACE study (first 160 participants) and from about 1,300 subjects provided by 6 global collaborators. The repertoires were released in a freely available public database meant as a resource for research on the immune response to SARS-CoV-2. The sample metadata nearly always contained a de-identified subject ID, COVID-19 status, age in years and sex.

TCRbeta CDR3 regions were amplified from genomic DNA using the immunoSEQ Assay, a bias-controlled multiplex PCR. The paper's processing steps were these. The number of nucleated cells in each sample was estimated by amplification of reference gene primers within the assay. To quantify the absolute abundance of each unique TCRbeta CDR3 rearrangement, sequence reads were collapsed and filtered. Productive Simpson clonality was computed per sample as the square root of Simpson's diversity index over productive rearrangements. TCRdb holds this immuneACCESS table with in-frame rearrangements only. Some clones are missing; in checked studies, unresolved V genes explain under half, and the rest has no known cause. The D gene and trimming were derived from the DNA, and the V and J assignments and clone size from that table. For this sample there are around 180,000 clones; around 79% appear just once. The ten biggest clones cover 15% to 20% of the sample.

Results and caveats for the whole study, not just this receptor: How much clinical and demographic metadata was included differed by source and by participant, and the metadata was provided uncurated.

The material sequenced was peripheral blood. The source of this sequence is a man between 60 and 70 years old with active or convalescent COVID-19. The V and J segments used are TRBV5-1 and TRBJ2-5, and 9 bases in between align with TRBD2. The CDR3 is CASSPRVAGEETQYF. The DNA sequence is as follows: TGCGCCAGCAGCCCCCGGGTAGCGGGAGAAGAGACCCAGTACTTC.